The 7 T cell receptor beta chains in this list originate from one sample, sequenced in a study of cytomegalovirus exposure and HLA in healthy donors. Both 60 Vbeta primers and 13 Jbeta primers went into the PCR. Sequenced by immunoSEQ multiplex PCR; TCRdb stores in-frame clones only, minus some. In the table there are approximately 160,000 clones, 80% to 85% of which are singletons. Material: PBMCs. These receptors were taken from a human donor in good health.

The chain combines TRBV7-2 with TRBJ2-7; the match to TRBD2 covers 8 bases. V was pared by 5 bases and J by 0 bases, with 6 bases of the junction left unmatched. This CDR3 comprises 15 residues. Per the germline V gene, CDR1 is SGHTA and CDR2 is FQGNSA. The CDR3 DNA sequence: TGTGCCAGCAGCAACAGCGGGGGAAGCTCCTACGAGCAGTACTTC. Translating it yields CASSNSGGSSYEQYF.

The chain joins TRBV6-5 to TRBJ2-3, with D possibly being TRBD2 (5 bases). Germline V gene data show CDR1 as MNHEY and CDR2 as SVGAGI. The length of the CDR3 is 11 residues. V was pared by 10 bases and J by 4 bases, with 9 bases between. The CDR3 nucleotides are TGTGCCACAATGAGGGCAGATACGCAGTATTTT. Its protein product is CATMRADTQYF.

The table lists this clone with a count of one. CDR3 DNA sequence: TGTGCCAGCATACCGGGAGGGGTCACTGAAGCTTTCTTT. Protein: CASIPGGVTEAFF. The chain employs TRBV6-6 and TRBJ1-1; tentatively, D is TRBD1 (5 bases). The CDR3 sequence is 13 residues long. Germline assignment: CDR1 MNHNY and CDR2 SVGAGI (reference sequence). V lost 7 bases to trimming and J lost 4 bases, with 13 bases between them.

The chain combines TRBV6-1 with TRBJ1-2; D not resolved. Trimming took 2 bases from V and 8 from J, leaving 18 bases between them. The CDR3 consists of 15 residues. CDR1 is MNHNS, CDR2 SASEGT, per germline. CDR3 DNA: TGTGCCAGCAGTGAAATGACGATAACTATGAAAGGCTACACCTTC. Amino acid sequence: CASSEMTITMKGYTF.

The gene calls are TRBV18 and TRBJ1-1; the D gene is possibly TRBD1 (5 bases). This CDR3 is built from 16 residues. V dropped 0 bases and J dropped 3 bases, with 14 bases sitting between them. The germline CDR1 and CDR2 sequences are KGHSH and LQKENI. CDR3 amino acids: CASSPPSKGYDTEAFF. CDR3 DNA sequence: TGTGCCAGCTCACCACCTAGTAAGGGGTACGACACTGAAGCTTTCTTT.

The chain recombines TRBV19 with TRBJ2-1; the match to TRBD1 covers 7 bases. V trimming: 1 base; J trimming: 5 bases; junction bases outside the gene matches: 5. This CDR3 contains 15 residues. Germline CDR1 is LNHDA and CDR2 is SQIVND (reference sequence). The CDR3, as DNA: TGTGCCAGTAGTATAGTGGGCCAGGGGGACAATGAGCAGTTCTTC. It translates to CASSIVGQGDNEQFF.

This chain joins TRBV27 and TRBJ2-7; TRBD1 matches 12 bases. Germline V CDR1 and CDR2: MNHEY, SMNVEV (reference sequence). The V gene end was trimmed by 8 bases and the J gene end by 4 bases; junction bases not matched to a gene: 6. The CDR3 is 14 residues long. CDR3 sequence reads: CASGRDRGQYEQYF. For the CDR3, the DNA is TGTGCCAGCGGGCGGGACAGGGGGCAGTACGAGCAGTACTTC.